This T cell receptor beta chain emerged from a study of shared clonotypes between healthy human individuals. Findings and limits, study-wide: Despite large depth, sorted-subset datasets appeared incompletely sequenced.

Once extracted for a subset, genomic DNA was divided evenly among several immunoSEQ plates. Sequencing used immunoSEQ multiplex PCR; TCRdb keeps in-frame clones, though not all of them. The sample gives some 1 million clones, 65% to 80% of which show up once; roughly 1.4% is in the top ten. Negatively enriched CD4+ T cells were divided by CD45RA into naive and memory. This clone appeared a single time. What it recognizes is unknown. A much larger clone lies one base from this, so it may be a read error. This sample includes further DNA sequences coding for the same CDR3. The receptor's source is a man between 18 and 35 years old in good health. Sequencing was carried out using memory CD4+ T cells sorted from blood. Subset noted: CD45RA-negative fraction.

CDR3 residues: CASSEPYEQYF. The CDR3 region has the DNA TGTGCCAGCAGTGAACCCTACGAGCAGTACTTC. The V call is TRBV6-5, the J call TRBJ2-7; D not certain. There are 11 residues in the CDR3. The V gene's germline CDR1 is MNHEY and CDR2 SVGAGI. V was clipped by 5 bases and J by 2 bases, with 4 bases between them.